This TCR beta chain was identified during a study of cytomegalovirus exposure and HLA in healthy donors (dated by TCRdb to the late 2010s). Context from the whole study: According to an earlier analysis of 450 to 650 of the donors, roughly 180 million T cells yielded roughly 110 million unique TCR beta sequences and about 300 Gb of sequence data. An early release that covered approximately 600 HLA-typed donors contained around 300 gigabases of sequencing data and 85 million to 100 million unique TCR sequences. Of the 398 genotyped donors, about 80% fell in the genetic ancestry cluster associated with self-reported Caucasian donors. The study was designed to test whether signatures of past pathogen exposure could be identified by cataloging public T cell receptors. Using immunosequencing, the study profiled T cell repertoires from about 650 subjects and related those repertoires to cytomegalovirus serostatus. Along with the approximately 670-subject first cohort, a separate validation cohort of over a hundred different subjects was used. The study combined high-throughput TCR immunosequencing, statistical association of individual TCRs with disease status, and machine learning to predict cytomegalovirus infection status. To study patterns of TCR occurrence, a later analysis re-analyzed previously published TCR beta repertoires from 666 donors and added high-resolution HLA genotyping. Rather than using new phenotypic data, the later analysis identified candidate immune exposures from TCR beta sequences and from how often those sequences occurred across donors. An earlier analysis of some 500 of the donors applied high-throughput TCR beta sequencing to assess whether each TCR beta V gene segment acted as functional or pseudogenic. Donor age, sex, ethnicity and CMV serostatus were collected together with the repertoire data. In a later genetic analysis, genome-wide SNP genotypes for about three fifths of the 666 donors were used, and that subset was treated as a discovery cohort. Every repertoire in the discovery cohort had been generated on one and the same sequencing platform. HLA typing included class I and class II loci at four-digit resolution. Typing coverage varied by locus: roughly 620-630 donors for A, B, C, DRB1 and DQB1; roughly 510 for DQA1; some 610 for DPA1; approximately 490 for DPB1. Four or five DR-DQ haplotypes were handled as single units for association and clustering, since linkage in the cohort was strong. On average, around 200,000 unique TCR beta nucleotide sequences were sequenced per donor among some 430 genotyped donors of the cohort, with roughly a sixth of those sequences being non-productive. What the research found in general, with its limitations: In a later analysis, HLA-associated TCR beta chains were found to be more clonally expanded and to have lower generation probabilities than equally common non-associated chains. A further reported finding was that TCR beta sequences accurately predicted the HLA-A and HLA-B alleles for most subjects in the first cohort. Because HLA typing was missing for some donors at each locus, association tests included only the typed subset. The study listed 164 TCR beta chains as associated with cytomegalovirus. Sequencing depth was assumed to be roughly uniform across donors in the presence/absence analyses, though that assumption may not hold. Across donors, most TCR sequences were observed very rarely, whereas some public TCRs were present in many individuals. The sequencing pipeline was judged likely to have produced a cluster of highly shared sequence variants as a technical artifact. According to a later analysis, TCR association rates differed among HLA loci, with DRB1 alleles showing the most associated TCRs and HLA-C alleles showing the fewest. In a later genetic analysis, a missense DCLRE1C variant was associated with V-gene and J-gene trimming of TCR beta chains, and the association was replicated in an independent cohort. According to a later analysis, parvovirus B19, influenza, CMV and Epstein-Barr virus appeared linked to several top co-occurrence clusters. It was suggested by the authors that the approach could potentially be generalized to other disease states and immunological phenotypes. Broadly in line with IMGT annotations, most TCR beta V segments showed up in productive rearrangements about 87% or about 30% of the time in an earlier analysis of around 550 of the donors. The earlier analysis of approximately 590 of the donors excluded about 16 rarely observed V segments, including chromosome 9 orphons, because counts were too low. Only TCR beta chains were sequenced in this cohort, and the absence of alpha or paired-chain data limited detectable features. A later analysis found that most CMV-associated TCR beta chains appeared HLA-restricted, with HLA associations seemingly driven largely by CMV exposure. Linkage disequilibrium might explain the correlated functional status among segregating V segments, but an unknown experimental factor could not be excluded. Immune exposure information for the cohort was limited to CMV serostatus. The 87-base-pair reads could not distinguish some IMGT-functional V segments, including TRBV6-2 and TRBV6-3, so those segments were excluded. In vitro tests confirmed that a few of the cytomegalovirus-associated TCR beta chains recognize cytomegalovirus antigens. A later analysis associated 16,951 TCR beta sequences with specific HLA alleles at a false discovery rate of 0.05. According to a later genetic analysis, donors in an Asian-associated ancestry cluster had fewer N-insertions in productive TCRs than the approximately 650-donor mean. Assigning TCR associations to individual alleles was difficult when HLA alleles, especially DR and DQ, strongly co-occurred. Cytomegalovirus status was reported to be diagnosed by the classifier with high specificity and sensitivity in both the original and validation cohorts.

Comments on this clone: Its binding antigen is unknown. Per-nucleotide qualities are absent, and no much larger clonotype sits a single base away.

In total, just over 650 healthy bone marrow donors made up the cohort. At the time of sampling, every cohort member was nominally healthy, though immune exposures that went unrecorded were likely present. The donor tested CMV seropositive, placing the donor among the 250 to 350 seropositive members of the cohort. Each donor provided a peripheral blood sample, and peripheral blood mononuclear cells were used for TCR beta sequencing. The Qiagen DNeasy Blood Extraction Kit was used to extract genomic DNA from the blood cell samples. The germline V gene encodes CDR1 SGHTA and CDR2 FQGNSA. The CDR3, from cysteine to phenylalanine, totals 16 residues. Only CDR3 DNA remains: 48 bases, in frame from the first base. V has 2 bases trimmed and J has 1 base trimmed; junction bases matching no gene number 4. Library creation used the immunoSEQ multiplex PCR assay. The multiplex PCR relied on a mix of 60 forward primers for TCR Vbeta segments and 13 reverse primers for TCR Jbeta segments. The CDR3 region of rearranged TCR beta genes was amplified from genomic DNA with a multiplex PCR assay. The amplified TCR beta libraries were sequenced on the Illumina HiSeq System as 87-base-pair reads. In the source study's methods: A later analysis tallied roughly 78 million unique TCR beta chains across the 600 to 700 repertoires, and about 10 million of those chains were shared by two or more donors. Raw reads were error-corrected and collapsed into unique sequences with a nearest-neighbor algorithm that merged closely related sequences to remove PCR and sequencing errors. CDR3 sequences were aligned to IMGT reference sequences to assign V, D and J gene segments. For a sequence to be retained, a match of at least six nucleotides was required to both a V gene segment and a J gene segment. A rearrangement was called productive if the CDR3 had no stop codons and remained in frame with V and J, and every other rearrangement was called non-productive. Following IMGT convention, CDR3 was defined as the stretch from the second conserved V-encoded cysteine to the conserved J-encoded phenylalanine. The earlier analysis of 500 to 600 of the donors excluded sequences that lacked an unambiguous match to a single V gene segment. In an earlier analysis of 587 of the donors, V segments were called functional above 56.7% productive rearrangements and were called segregating when the between-donor standard deviation exceeded 5%. A statistical classification framework was built to diagnose cytomegalovirus status from the catalog of TCR beta chain sequences. V and J gene assignment, in a later analysis, came from comparing TCR nucleotide sequences with IMGT/GENE-DB human TR gene sequences. The TCRdist pipeline was used in a later analysis to assign CDR3 sequences and most-parsimonious VDJ recombination scenarios. In a later analysis, each TCR beta chain was defined by its CDR3 amino acid sequence together with its V-gene family, and reads without a unique V-gene family were excluded. In a later analysis, several hundred highly shared, low-generation-probability nucleotide sequences were removed to address suspected cross-contamination and a sequencing artifact. In a later analysis, a clonal expansion index for each public chain was calculated from normalized within-repertoire ranks of inferred template counts. In a later analysis, generation probabilities were computed with a VDJ recombination model fitted to out-of-frame rearrangements, and the resulting probabilities were checked against IGoR. In a later analysis, hypergeometric tests were used to score TCR-TCR, TCR-HLA and TCR-CMV co-occurrence, with a repertoire-size bias correction applied to TCR pairs. False discovery rates were estimated in a later analysis by permuting HLA or CMV assignments 20 times. A later analysis grouped co-occurring TCRs with DBSCAN, adding TCRdist sequence similarity when clustering within HLA-allele-positive subsets. Co-occurrence clustering excluded repertoires with fewer than 30,000 or more than 120,000 public chains, plus five with anomalous nucleotide sharing. The immuneACCESS repertoire file appears here via TCRdb, limited to in-frame rearrangements. These files lack a portion of the clones; in checked studies, under half of the deficit traces to unresolved V genes, and the cause of the others is not known. V and J calls and clone size are as listed in that table; D and trimming were resolved from the DNA. Here the sample has about 120,000 clones; around two thirds occur a single time. Clones ranked in the top ten supply more than 8% of the sample.

The sequence links TRBV7-2 to TRBJ2-2, and TRBD2 matches 7 of the central bases. This TCR came from a woman aged 40-49 years in good health and CMV-seropositive. Sequenced input: PBMCs. DNA sequence: TGTGCCAGCAGCTTAAATCCTAGCGGGAACACCGGGGAGCTGTTTTTT. Its translation reads: CASSLNPSGNTGELFF.